This T cell receptor beta chain was recovered during a study of graft-versus-host responses after intestinal transplantation. Turning to the study itself: Recipients had multivisceral, liver-intestinal, or isolated intestinal transplants. The study gave all recipients anti-thymocyte globulin induction, then tacrolimus and steroids for approximately three years. Findings and caveats of the study: In patients with graft-donor T cell macrochimerism, allograft graft-versus-host to host-versus-graft clonal ratios were high. Early post-transplant falls in HvG clones accompanied the peak levels of circulating GvH clones.

Clones were sequenced by immunoSEQ multiplex PCR, and TCRdb holds only the in-frame ones, with some missing. Of 10,000 to 15,000 clones listed, under 45% are singletons. The CDR3 loop spans 14 amino acids. The V end was cut by 1 base, the J end by 0 bases, with 7 bases between. Germline values: CDR1 SGHVS, CDR2 FQNEAQ. Approximately 200,000 CFSE-labeled responder cells were plated with approximately 200,000 irradiated, violet-dye-labeled stimulator cells. This clone has more than one count but fewer than ten. This clonotype originated in a human patient who received an intestinal transplant. Sample: alloreactive CD8+ T cells from a mixed lymphocyte reaction culture, taken before intestinal transplant. Noted subset: CFSE-low proliferating T cells sorted from roughly 6-day pre-transplant mixed lymphocyte reaction (GvH or HvG direction). The rearrangement links TRBV7-8 to TRBJ2-7; no firm D call. CDR3 loop: CASSLEDNSYEQYF. DNA for the CDR3: TGTGCCAGCAGCTTAGAAGACAACTCCTACGAGCAGTACTTC.